The entry below describes one TCR beta chain. What it binds is unknown. The sample originates from a study of tumor-infiltrating lymphocytes in primary liver carcinoma. Study information: Spanning 30 to 69 years of age, the patients were men and women. Broader study findings: About 8-25% of top clones, no more, were shared by all five regions. The 250 largest clones made up significantly more of tumor than blood repertoires (p = 0.039).

The investigators made TCR beta cDNA from about 510 ng total RNA, using a constant-region primer. Researchers made the TCR beta libraries by running three nested multiplex PCR rounds with slightly modified ARM-PCR. Each of the first two PCR rounds ran approximately 10 cycles with TRBV1-TRBV30 forward and C-beta reverse primers. TCRdb reprocessed the multiplex PCR reads with MiXCR, giving one entry per CDR3 protein. The table shows 100,000 to 150,000 distinct CDR3 sequences, with roughly three fifths occurring only once. Germline-derived CDR1 and CDR2 are DFQATT and SNEGSKA (reference sequence). The trim removed 6 bases at V and 5 bases at J, leaving 8 bases unmatched. The CDR3 is made up of 14 amino acids. It was from approximately 20-30 mg of unsorted bulk tissue that RNA and DNA were co-extracted.

V gene TRBV20-1 combines with J gene TRBJ1-5, with 9 positions matching TRBD1. This sequence was found in a woman aged 60 to 75 with primary liver carcinoma and hepatitis B virus infection. Sequencing input: liver tumor tissue from sampling region 1. Subset: tumor region T1, superior pole. Here the CDR3 DNA reads TGCAGTGCCGAGAGACGACAGGGGGATCAGCCCCAGCATTTT. This sequence encodes CSAERRQGDQPQHF.